This is a list of T cell receptor beta chains from one sample in a study of glioma-infiltrating T cells. Each CDR3 protein gets one entry after TCRdb re-called the multiplex PCR reads with MiXCR. The data contain 400,000 or so distinct CDR3 sequences, around 38% of them singletons. Sequenced: glioma tissue, nonneoplastic brain tissue, or PBMCs (not recorded which). The source of these receptors is a human donor with low-grade glioma or glioblastoma, undergoing nonglioma brain surgery, or in good health (not recorded which). CDR3s include the opening cysteine and the closing phenylalanine or tryptophan. A D gene is named only where the DNA matches it firmly. Clone size is shown for a subset of rows, as once, few, many or a class of expanded clone.

J gene	D gene	V gene	clone size	CDR3 protein	CDR3 DNA
TRBJ2-7	.	TRBV12-3/TRBV12-4	.	CASSLTAPYEQYF	TGTGCCAGCAGCCTAACGGCCCCCTACGAGCAGTACTTC
TRBJ1-5	TRBD1	TRBV6-2/TRBV6-3	many	CASRLRDRGYQPQHF	TGTGCCAGCAGACTCCGGGACAGGGGATACCAGCCCCAGCATTTT
TRBJ2-7	.	TRBV6-1	many	CASSNRDIYEQYF	TGTGCCAGCAGTAACCGGGACATCTACGAGCAGTACTTC
TRBJ1-2	.	TRBV25-1	few	CASSVGQGNPNYGYAF	.
TRBJ1-1	.	TRBV5-1	few	CASSLVSSSNTEAFF	TGCGCCAGCAGCTTGGTGTCCAGTTCGAACACTGAAGCTTTCTTT
TRBJ2-3	.	TRBV29-1	.	CSVLLASTDTQYF	TGCAGCGTCCTACTAGCCAGCACAGATACGCAGTATTTT
TRBJ2-1	.	TRBV29-1	.	CSVDVVNEQFF	TGCAGCGTTGACGTCGTGAATGAGCAGTTCTTC
TRBJ2-1	.	TRBV6-1	many	CASGNNEQFF	TGTGCCAGCGGAAACAATGAGCAGTTCTTC
TRBJ2-1	TRBD2	TRBV27	.	CASSLRGTSGYDEQFF	TGTGCCAGCAGTTTGCGGGGGACTAGCGGGTACGATGAGCAGTTCTTC
TRBJ1-1	.	TRBV7-9	few	CASSPEFPDTEAFF	TGTGCCAGCAGCCCTGAGTTCCCCGACACTGAAGCTTTCTTT
TRBJ2-3	.	TRBV6-2/TRBV6-3	many	CASRRSLTDTQYF	TGTGCCAGCAGACGCAGCCTCACAGATACGCAGTATTTT
TRBJ2-3	.	TRBV6-2/TRBV6-3	many	CASLNPYGLITDTQYF	TGTGCCAGCCTCAACCCATACGGACTGATCACAGATACGCAGTATTTT
TRBJ2-3	TRBD2	TRBV19	few	CASSTRTSGSTDTQYF	TGTGCCAGTAGTACAAGGACTAGCGGGAGCACAGATACGCAGTATTTT
TRBJ2-2	TRBD2	TRBV20-1	many	CSANRGTSSGELFF	TGCAGTGCCAACCGTGGGACTAGCAGCGGGGAGCTGTTTTTT
TRBJ2-7	TRBD2	TRBV20-1	.	CSAATSGRGFRAYEQYF	TGCAGTGCTGCTACTAGCGGGAGGGGGTTTAGGGCCTACGAGCAGTACTTC
TRBJ2-1	TRBD2	TRBV7-9	.	CASSLLAGGPDEQFF	TGTGCCAGCAGCCTACTAGCGGGAGGGCCCGATGAGCAGTTCTTC
TRBJ2-3	TRBD2	TRBV6-2/TRBV6-3	.	CASSLVLAGADTQYF	TGTGCCAGCAGTTTGGTACTAGCGGGAGCAGATACGCAGTATTTT
TRBJ2-3	TRBD2	TRBV4-2	few	CASSQRLAGLTDTQYF	TGTGCCAGCAGCCAGAGACTAGCGGGGCTCACAGATACGCAGTATTTT
TRBJ2-7	.	TRBV5-1	.	CASSLGPARNSYEQYF	TGCGCCAGCAGCTTGGGCCCCGCAAGGAACTCCTACGAGCAGTACTTC
TRBJ2-3	TRBD2	TRBV5-4	.	CASSLRTSGRTDTQYF	TGTGCCAGCAGCCTCAGGACTAGCGGGAGGACAGATACGCAGTATTTT
TRBJ2-3	.	TRBV4-2	.	CASSQETERGADTQYF	TGTGCCAGCAGCCAAGAGACGGAACGAGGCGCAGATACGCAGTATTTT
TRBJ2-1	.	TRBV7-6	.	CASSLAGPGAGNEQFF	TGTGCCAGCAGCTTAGCGGGCCCAGGGGCGGGCAATGAGCAGTTCTTC
TRBJ2-3	.	TRBV20-1	.	CSAVLLGGPRGDTQYF	TGCAGTGCCGTTCTTCTTGGCGGGCCCAGGGGAGATACGCAGTATTTT
TRBJ2-3	.	TRBV20-1	many	CSASQSQGTDTQYF	TGCAGTGCTAGTCAGTCGCAGGGCACAGATACGCAGTATTTT
TRBJ1-1	.	TRBV20-1	few	CSARPGSTEAFF	TGCAGTGCTAGACCCGGCAGCACTGAAGCTTTCTTT
TRBJ2-1	.	TRBV9	.	CASSVGISYNEQFF	TGTGCCAGCAGCGTAGGGATTTCCTACAATGAGCAGTTCTTC
TRBJ1-1	.	TRBV20-1	.	CSARGGNMNNEAFF	TGCAGTGCTAGGGGGGGAAACATGAACAATGAAGCTTTCTTT
TRBJ2-3	TRBD2	TRBV6-2/TRBV6-3	many	CASSSSGTSGSPGYTQYF	TGTGCCAGCAGTTCCTCCGGGACTAGCGGGAGTCCTGGATATACGCAGTATTTT
TRBJ1-1	.	TRBV28	.	CASSARGQEAFF	TGTGCCAGCAGCGCTAGAGGCCAAGAAGCTTTCTTT
TRBJ1-1	.	TRBV7-6	many	CASSQGHSNTEAFF	TGTGCCAGCAGTCAGGGGCACTCGAACACTGAAGCTTTCTTT
TRBJ2-3	TRBD2	TRBV24-1	.	CATSDSSGGTDTQYF	TGTGCCACCAGTGATTCTAGCGGGGGCACAGATACGCAGTATTTT
TRBJ1-5	.	TRBV24-1	.	CATSGVGTQPQHF	TGTGCCACCTCCGGGGTGGGCACTCAGCCCCAGCATTTT
TRBJ1-6	TRBD1	TRBV27	few	CASRTFRDRGGWALHF	TGTGCCAGCAGAACATTCCGGGACAGGGGAGGGTGGGCCCTCCACTTT
TRBJ1-2	.	TRBV19	.	CASQERGNYGYTF	TGTGCCAGCCAAGAGAGGGGTAACTATGGCTACACCTTC
TRBJ1-3	.	TRBV20-1	.	CSARDRQGLGSTIYF	TGCAGTGCTAGAGATCGGCAGGGCTTGGGAAGCACCATATATTTT
TRBJ2-1	TRBD2	TRBV27	many	CASSQEGTSSYNEQFF	TGTGCCAGCAGCCAGGAGGGGACTAGCTCCTACAATGAGCAGTTCTTC
TRBJ1-6	TRBD1	TRBV2	.	CASSEDRVSPLHF	TGTGCCAGCAGTGAGGACAGGGTTTCACCCCTCCACTTT
TRBJ1-2	.	TRBV15	many	CATSRDGGYTF	TGTGCCACCAGCAGAGATGGGGGCTACACCTTC
TRBJ2-7	.	TRBV7-6	.	CASSLDQTSYEQYF	TGTGCTAGCAGCTTAGATCAGACATCCTACGAGCAGTACTTC
TRBJ2-3	.	TRBV19	.	CASSTSPSGEAADTQYF	TGTGCCAGTAGTACCTCCCCCTCCGGGGAAGCTGCAGATACGCAGTATTTT
TRBJ1-1	.	TRBV6-6	.	CASSYHPPTEAFF	TGTGCCAGCAGTTACCATCCACCCACTGAAGCTTTCTTT
TRBJ2-7	.	TRBV18	.	CASLPGHSSYEQYF	TGTGCCAGCTTACCAGGGCACAGCTCCTACGAGCAGTACTTC
TRBJ2-1	.	TRBV3-1	few	CASSPPGAGSYNEQFF	TGTGCCAGCAGCCCTCCAGGTGCGGGAAGTTACAATGAGCAGTTCTTC
TRBJ2-3	TRBD1	TRBV29-1	.	CSVPQGNTQYF	TGCAGCGTTCCACAGGGGAATACACAGTATTTT
TRBJ1-1	.	TRBV20-1	many	CSASSGSNTEAFF	TGCAGTGCTAGTTCCGGGTCGAACACTGAAGCTTTCTTT
TRBJ2-2	TRBD1	TRBV6-5	.	CASRLRQGYTGELFF	TGTGCCAGTAGGCTCAGACAGGGGTACACCGGGGAGCTGTTTTTT
TRBJ2-3	.	TRBV6-5	many	CASSYGGMGDTQYF	TGTGCCAGCAGTTACGGAGGGATGGGTGATACGCAGTATTTT
TRBJ1-1	TRBD1	TRBV7-9	few	CASSLKGTERRAEAFF	TGTGCCAGCAGCTTAAAAGGGACAGAGCGGAGGGCTGAAGCTTTCTTT
TRBJ2-7	TRBD1	TRBV7-9	.	CASSPRRVGQGDYEQYF	TGTGCCAGCAGCCCTCGGCGGGTGGGACAGGGGGACTACGAGCAGTACTTC
TRBJ2-7	TRBD2	TRBV7-2	.	CASSQRLAGVNEQYF	TGTGCCAGCAGCCAACGGCTAGCGGGAGTTAACGAGCAGTACTTC
TRBJ2-3	TRBD2	TRBV11-1	.	CASSPLAGGMSDTQYF	TGTGCCAGCAGCCCCCTAGCGGGAGGAATGTCAGATACGCAGTATTTT
TRBJ2-4	.	TRBV6-5	.	CASTNGRAKKLAKNIQYF	TGTGCCAGCACCAATGGCAGGGCGAAAAAGCTAGCCAAAAACATTCAGTACTTC
TRBJ1-2	.	TRBV4-2	many	CASTSQQGNGYTF	TGTGCCAGCACCTCTCAACAGGGTAATGGCTACACCTTC
TRBJ2-4	.	TRBV28	.	CVSSPHPTGLDKNIQYF	TGTGTTAGCAGTCCTCACCCGACAGGCCTAGACAAAAACATTCAGTACTTC
TRBJ1-6	.	TRBV7-2	few	CASSLGAAYNSPLHF	TGTGCCAGCAGCTTAGGGGCGGCCTATAATTCACCCCTCCACTTT